The TCR beta chain described here comes from a study of cytomegalovirus exposure and HLA in healthy donors. Study-wide background: The 100 to 150 validation repertoires matched the roughly 700 first-cohort repertoires in platform, a later analysis reported. Findings of the study overall: Despite most TCR sequences being rare, some public TCRs occurred in many donors. Reports described diagnosis of cytomegalovirus status by the classifier as highly specific and sensitive.

This CDR3 comprises 13 residues. The germline V gene encodes CDR1 MNHEY and CDR2 SMNVEV (reference sequence). The V gene lost 3 bases and the J gene lost 3 bases, with 9 bases spanning the gap. Generated by immunoSEQ multiplex PCR, the TCRdb table keeps only in-frame clones and is missing some. The sample lists around 200,000 clones; 70% to 90% were seen once. Comment on this clone: The target antigen is unknown.

Sequences were obtained from PBMCs. The V gene is TRBV27, the J gene TRBJ2-7; D gene ambiguous. The sequence derives from a woman between 18 and 30 years old in good health and CMV-seronegative. CDR3 residues: CASSLRISYEQYF. The CDR3 nucleotides are TGTGCCAGCAGTTTGAGAATTAGCTACGAGCAGTACTTC.